Given below is one TCR beta chain in context. Each CDR3 protein gets one entry after TCRdb re-called the 5' RACE reads with MiXCR. The data hold tens of thousands of distinct CDR3 sequences, with around 7.5% observed a single time. The source of the sample is a study of spatial heterogeneity in lung cancer. In the study overall: Across the raw uncorrected reads, a unique TCR and UMI combination was observed, on average, more than ten times.

The V gene's germline CDR1 is KGHDR and CDR2 SFDVKD. The CDR3 has 11 residues. V lost 1 base, J lost 7 bases, and 3 bases lay in between. Time point described: sample taken at primary tumor resection. The sample consisted of PBMCs, taken at surgery. The chain uses TRBV24-1 and TRBJ2-5; D ambiguous. This TCR derives from a male donor with early-stage non-small cell lung cancer. The CDR3 DNA reads as TGTGCCACCAGTGATTTTGTGACCCAGTACTTC. Protein product: CATSDFVTQYF.